This T cell receptor beta chain came from a study of blood T cell repertoires in COVID-19. Study-wide background: Researchers got acute and convalescent COVID-19 samples from the United States, Italy and Spain. PBMCs, B-cell-depleted T cells, or T cells were the source of the cDNA or gDNA that made up the material.

V was clipped by 5 bases and J by 0 bases; unmatched bases: 26. Germline V gives CDR1 MNHNY, CDR2 SVGAGI (reference sequence). The CDR3 contains 22 residues. Authors' processing steps: Cell counts per sample came from amplifying reference gene primers. TCRdb's table, derived via immunoSEQ multiplex PCR, lists solely in-frame clones and lacks some. The V and J calls and the clone size are those of that table, but D and trimming were determined from the DNA. The sample consists of 65,000 or so clones, under 95% of them appearing once. Sequencing was performed on peripheral blood. The origin of this receptor is a man in his fifties or sixties with acute or convalescent COVID-19. The chain employs TRBV6-6 and TRBJ1-2, with TRBD1 matching 8 bases. CDR3 nucleotides: TGTGCCAGCAGTCAATCGACAGGGGCCCTCCTGTTTCCACCGTATACTAACTATGGCTACACCTTC. The encoded protein is CASSQSTGALLFPPYTNYGYTF.